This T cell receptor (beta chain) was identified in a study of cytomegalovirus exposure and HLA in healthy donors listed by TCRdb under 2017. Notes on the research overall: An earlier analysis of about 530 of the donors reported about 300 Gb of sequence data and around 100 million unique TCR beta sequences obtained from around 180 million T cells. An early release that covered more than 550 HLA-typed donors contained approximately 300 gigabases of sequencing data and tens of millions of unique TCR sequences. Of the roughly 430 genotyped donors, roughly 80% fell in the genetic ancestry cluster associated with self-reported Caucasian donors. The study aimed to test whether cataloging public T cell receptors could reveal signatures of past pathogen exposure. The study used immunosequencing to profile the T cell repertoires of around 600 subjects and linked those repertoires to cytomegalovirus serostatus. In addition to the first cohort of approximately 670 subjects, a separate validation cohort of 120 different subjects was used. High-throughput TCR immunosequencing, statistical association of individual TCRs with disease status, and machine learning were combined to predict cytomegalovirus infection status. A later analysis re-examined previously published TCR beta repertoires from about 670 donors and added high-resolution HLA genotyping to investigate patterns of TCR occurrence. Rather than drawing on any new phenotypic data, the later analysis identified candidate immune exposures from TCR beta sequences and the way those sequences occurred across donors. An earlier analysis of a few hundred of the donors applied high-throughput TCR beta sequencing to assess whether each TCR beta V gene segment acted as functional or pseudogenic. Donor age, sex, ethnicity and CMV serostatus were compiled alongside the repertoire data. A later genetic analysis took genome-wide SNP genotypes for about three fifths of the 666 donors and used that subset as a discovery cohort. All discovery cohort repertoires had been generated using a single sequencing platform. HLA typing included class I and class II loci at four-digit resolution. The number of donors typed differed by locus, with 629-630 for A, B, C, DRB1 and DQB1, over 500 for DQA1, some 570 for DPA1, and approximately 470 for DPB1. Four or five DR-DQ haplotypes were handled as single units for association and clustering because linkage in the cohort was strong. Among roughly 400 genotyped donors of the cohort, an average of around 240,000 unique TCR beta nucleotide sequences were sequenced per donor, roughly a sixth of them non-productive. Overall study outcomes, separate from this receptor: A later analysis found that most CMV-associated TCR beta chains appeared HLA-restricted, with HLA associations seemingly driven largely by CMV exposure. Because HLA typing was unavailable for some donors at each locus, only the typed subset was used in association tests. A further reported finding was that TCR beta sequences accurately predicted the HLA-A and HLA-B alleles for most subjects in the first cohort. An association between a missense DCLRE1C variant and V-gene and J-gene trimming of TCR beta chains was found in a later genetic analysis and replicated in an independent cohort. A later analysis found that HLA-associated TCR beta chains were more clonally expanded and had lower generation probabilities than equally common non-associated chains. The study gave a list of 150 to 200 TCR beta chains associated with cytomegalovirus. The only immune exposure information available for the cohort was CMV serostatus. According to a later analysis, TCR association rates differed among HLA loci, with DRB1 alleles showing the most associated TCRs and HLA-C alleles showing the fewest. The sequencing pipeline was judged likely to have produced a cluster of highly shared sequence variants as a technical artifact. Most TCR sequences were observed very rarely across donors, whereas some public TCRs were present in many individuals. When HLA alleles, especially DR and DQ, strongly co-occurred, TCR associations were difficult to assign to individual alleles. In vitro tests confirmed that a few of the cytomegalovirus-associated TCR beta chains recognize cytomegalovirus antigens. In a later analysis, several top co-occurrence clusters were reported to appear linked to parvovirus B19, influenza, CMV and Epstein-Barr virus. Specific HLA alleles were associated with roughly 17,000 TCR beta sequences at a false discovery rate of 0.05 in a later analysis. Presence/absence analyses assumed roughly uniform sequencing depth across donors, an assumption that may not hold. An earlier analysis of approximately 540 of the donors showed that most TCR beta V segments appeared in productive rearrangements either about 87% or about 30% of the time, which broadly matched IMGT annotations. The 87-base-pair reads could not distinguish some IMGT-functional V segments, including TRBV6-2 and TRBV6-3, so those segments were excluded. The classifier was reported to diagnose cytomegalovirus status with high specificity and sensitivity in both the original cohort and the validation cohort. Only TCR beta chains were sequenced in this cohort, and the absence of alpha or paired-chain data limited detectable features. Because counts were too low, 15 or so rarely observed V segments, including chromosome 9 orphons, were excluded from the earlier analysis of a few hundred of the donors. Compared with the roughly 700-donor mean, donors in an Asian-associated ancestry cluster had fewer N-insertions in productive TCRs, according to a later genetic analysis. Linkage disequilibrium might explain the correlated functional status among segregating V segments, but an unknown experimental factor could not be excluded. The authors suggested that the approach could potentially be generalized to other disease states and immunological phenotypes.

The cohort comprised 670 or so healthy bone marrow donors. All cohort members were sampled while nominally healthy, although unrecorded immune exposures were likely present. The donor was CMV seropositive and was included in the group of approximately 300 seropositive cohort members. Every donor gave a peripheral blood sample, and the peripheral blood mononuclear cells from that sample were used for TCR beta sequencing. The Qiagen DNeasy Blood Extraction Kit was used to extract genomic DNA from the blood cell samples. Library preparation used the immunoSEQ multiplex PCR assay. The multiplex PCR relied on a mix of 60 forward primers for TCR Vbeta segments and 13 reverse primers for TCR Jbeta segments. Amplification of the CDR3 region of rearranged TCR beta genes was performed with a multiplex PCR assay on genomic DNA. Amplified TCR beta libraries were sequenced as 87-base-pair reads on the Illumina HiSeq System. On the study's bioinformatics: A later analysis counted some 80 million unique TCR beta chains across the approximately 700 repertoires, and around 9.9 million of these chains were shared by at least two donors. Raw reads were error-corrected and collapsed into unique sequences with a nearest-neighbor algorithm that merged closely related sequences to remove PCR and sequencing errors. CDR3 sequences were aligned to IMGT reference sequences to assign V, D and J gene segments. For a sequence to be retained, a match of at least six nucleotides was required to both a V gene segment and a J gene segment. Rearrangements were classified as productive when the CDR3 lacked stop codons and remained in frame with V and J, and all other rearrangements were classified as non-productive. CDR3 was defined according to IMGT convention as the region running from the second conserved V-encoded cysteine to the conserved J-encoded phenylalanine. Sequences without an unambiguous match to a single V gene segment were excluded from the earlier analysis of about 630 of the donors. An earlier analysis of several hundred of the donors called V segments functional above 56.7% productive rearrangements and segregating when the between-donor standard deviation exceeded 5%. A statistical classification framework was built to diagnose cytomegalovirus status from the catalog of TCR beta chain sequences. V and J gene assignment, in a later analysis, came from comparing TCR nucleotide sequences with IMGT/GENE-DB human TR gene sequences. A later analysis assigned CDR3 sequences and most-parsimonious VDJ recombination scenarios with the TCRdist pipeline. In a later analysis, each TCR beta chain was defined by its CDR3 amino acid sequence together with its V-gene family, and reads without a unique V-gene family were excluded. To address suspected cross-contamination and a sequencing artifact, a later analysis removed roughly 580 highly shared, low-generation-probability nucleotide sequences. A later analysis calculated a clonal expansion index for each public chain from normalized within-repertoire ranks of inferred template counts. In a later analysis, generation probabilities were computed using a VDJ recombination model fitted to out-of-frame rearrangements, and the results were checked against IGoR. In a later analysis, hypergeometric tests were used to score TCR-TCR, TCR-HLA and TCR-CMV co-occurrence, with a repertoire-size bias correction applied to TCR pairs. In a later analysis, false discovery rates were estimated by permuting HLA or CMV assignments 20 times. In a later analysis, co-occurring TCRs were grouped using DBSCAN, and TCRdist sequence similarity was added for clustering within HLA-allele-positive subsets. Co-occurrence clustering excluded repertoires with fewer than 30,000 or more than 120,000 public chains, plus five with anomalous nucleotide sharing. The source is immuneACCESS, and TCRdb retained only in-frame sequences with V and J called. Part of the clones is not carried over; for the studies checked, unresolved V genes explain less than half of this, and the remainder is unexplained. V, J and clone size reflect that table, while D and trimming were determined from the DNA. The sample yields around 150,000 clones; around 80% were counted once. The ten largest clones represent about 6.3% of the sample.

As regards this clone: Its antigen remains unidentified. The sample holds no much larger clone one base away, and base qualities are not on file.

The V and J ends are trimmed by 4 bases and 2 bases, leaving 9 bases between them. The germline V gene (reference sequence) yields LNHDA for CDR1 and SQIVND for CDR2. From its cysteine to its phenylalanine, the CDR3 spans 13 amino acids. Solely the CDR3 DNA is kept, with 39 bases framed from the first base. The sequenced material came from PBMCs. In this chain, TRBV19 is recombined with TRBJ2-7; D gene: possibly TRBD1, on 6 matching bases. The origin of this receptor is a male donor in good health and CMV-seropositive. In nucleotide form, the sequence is TGTGCCAGTAGTAGGGGGCAGGCCTACGAGCAGTACTTC. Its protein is CASSRGQAYEQYF.